This paragraph covers one TCR beta chain sequence. The target antigen is unknown. This specimen belongs to a study of Tregs in tolerant kidney transplant recipients. Whole-study context: Sorting used antibodies to exclude donor cells.

Per germline, CDR1 ENHRY and CDR2 SYGVKD. The germline V and J ends were trimmed by 0 bases and 6 bases, with 3 bases remaining between them. The CDR3 is made up of 12 amino acids. The method was immunoSEQ multiplex PCR; TCRdb's version includes in-frame clones alone and lacks a portion of them. The table records 15,000 to 20,000 clones, roughly 65% of them present only once. The sequence came from a human donor in good health. This chain connects TRBV10-3 to TRBJ2-1; D is uncertain. Sequencing was performed on Tregs from blood cultured with allogeneic cells. The CDR3: CAISESVNEQFF. DNA of the CDR3: TGTGCCATCAGTGAGTCGGTCAATGAGCAGTTCTTC.